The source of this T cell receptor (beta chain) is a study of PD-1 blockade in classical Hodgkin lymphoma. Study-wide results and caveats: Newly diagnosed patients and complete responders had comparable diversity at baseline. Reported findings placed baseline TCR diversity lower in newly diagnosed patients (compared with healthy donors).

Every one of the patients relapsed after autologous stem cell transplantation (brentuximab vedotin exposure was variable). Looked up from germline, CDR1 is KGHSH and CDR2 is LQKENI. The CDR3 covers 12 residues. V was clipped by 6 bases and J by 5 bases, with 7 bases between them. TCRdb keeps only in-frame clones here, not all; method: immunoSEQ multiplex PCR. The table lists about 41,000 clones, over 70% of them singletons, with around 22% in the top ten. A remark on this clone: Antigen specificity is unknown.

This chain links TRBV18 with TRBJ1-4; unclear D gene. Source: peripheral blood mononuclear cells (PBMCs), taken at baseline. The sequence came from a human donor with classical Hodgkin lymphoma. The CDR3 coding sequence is TGTGCCAGCTCCAAACAGAATGAAAAACTGTTTTTT. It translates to CASSKQNEKLFF.